The clone carrying this TCR beta chain was counted between two and nine times. Its target is not known. Germline-derived CDR1 and CDR2 are SGHDT and YYEEEE. Deletions cut 1 base from V and 1 base from J, with 11 bases between. CDR3 length: 15 amino acids. The data stem from a study of T cells in Graves' hyperthyroidism and ophthalmopathy. Cells are PBMCs isolated from roughly 9.2 ml of fresh blood. The study's findings and limits: Ophthalmopathy was distinguished from stable hyperthyroidism by 13 V-J signatures.

RNA transcripts gave rise to amplified TCR beta CDR3 regions. The HTBI primer set served for first-round RT-PCR of the TCR CDR3. TCRdb re-called the multiplex PCR reads with MiXCR, one entry per CDR3 protein. The table lists more than 450,000 distinct CDR3 sequences, 13% to 15% of them singletons, with over 11% in the top ten. The sample was blood. The chain combines TRBV5-6 with TRBJ1-1, with a possible D match to TRBD1 (5 bases). The origin of this receptor is a woman between 35 and 50 years old with Graves' hyperthyroidism. As DNA, the CDR3 is TGTGCCAGCAGCTTGTTTGAGGGGTCGAACACTGAAGCTTTCTTT. It encodes CASSLFEGSNTEAFF.